In its sample, the clone carrying this T cell receptor beta chain was seen a few times. Its antigen remains unknown. MiXCR, run by TCRdb on the reads, gives a single entry per CDR3 protein. The table records 510,000 or so distinct CDR3 sequences, approximately 25% of them present only once. These data are taken from a study of T cell repertoires in cytomegalovirus infection. Study-level information: The public TCR beta signatures pointed to both CMV infection and matching HLA type.

Study-wide points: Accumulated public TCR beta family frequency recognized individuals carrying CMV together with the relevant HLA. HLA-C-restricted CMV-specific TCR beta clonotypes prevailed in the ex vivo response.

Sample: PBMCs. The clonotype comes from a human donor in good health (CMV status not recorded). Some clones in this sample may be carry-over from other donors' samples.

CDR3 protein: CASSRGQGIANEKLFF. CDR3 sequence (DNA): TGTGCCAGCAGTCGGGGACAGGGGATCGCTAATGAAAAACTGTTTTTT. This chain joins TRBV12-3 or TRBV12-4 and TRBJ1-4; 10 bases fit TRBD1. V lost 5 bases and J lost 3; bases outside the gene matches: 6. This CDR3 contains 16 residues.